These T cell receptor beta chains were read from a single sample in a study of T cells expressing NK-cell markers. TCRdb reworked the 5' RACE reads into one entry per CDR3 protein, no DNA. The sample includes hundreds of thousands of distinct CDR3 sequences. What was sequenced was blood T cells: a sorted CD56 or NKG2C T cell subset, CD4+ or CD8+ T cells, or bulk PBMC T cells (not recorded which). The receptors derive from a man aged 18-75 years in good health. Each CDR3 is given with its conserved first and last residue.

v_gene: TRBV10-3; j_gene: TRBJ1-2; CDR3aa: CAIRDNAPRSSYTF
v_gene: TRBV6-5; j_gene: TRBJ2-1; CDR3aa: CASSYEAPSLYNEQFF
v_gene: TRBV15; j_gene: TRBJ1-4; CDR3aa: CATSRDRPGRREKLFF
v_gene: TRBV24-1; j_gene: TRBJ1-2; CDR3aa: CATSDLADGYTF
v_gene: TRBV24-1; j_gene: TRBJ2-3; CDR3aa: CATSSREGVTDTQYF
v_gene: TRBV7-9; j_gene: TRBJ1-2; CDR3aa: CASSAWPSAYGYTF
v_gene: TRBV18; j_gene: TRBJ2-3; CDR3aa: CASSPQGGSSTDTQYF
v_gene: TRBV19; j_gene: TRBJ2-5; CDR3aa: CASQDFETQYF
v_gene: TRBV6-6; j_gene: TRBJ2-5; CDR3aa: CASSPASKTQYF
v_gene: TRBV28; j_gene: TRBJ2-7; CDR3aa: CASSDTGSFYEQYF
v_gene: TRBV4-1; j_gene: TRBJ2-2; CDR3aa: CASSQLGRSTTGELFF
v_gene: TRBV9; j_gene: TRBJ2-5; CDR3aa: CASSAGGGGGEVTQYF
v_gene: TRBV6-4; j_gene: TRBJ1-2; CDR3aa: CASSEEFPGTGGYTF
v_gene: TRBV10-2; j_gene: TRBJ2-1; CDR3aa: CASRGQGVNEQFF
v_gene: TRBV5-5; j_gene: TRBJ2-7; CDR3aa: CASSLLRAGHEQYF
v_gene: TRBV5-1; j_gene: TRBJ2-1; CDR3aa: CASSLGPEGRAEQFF
v_gene: TRBV18; j_gene: TRBJ1-3; CDR3aa: CASSPQGVSGNTIYF